Listed below are T cell receptor beta chains from one sample, sequenced in a study of regulatory T cells in long-lasting Graves disease. TCRdb reprocessed the multiplex PCR reads via MiXCR and lists one record per CDR3 protein. The repertoire holds around 480,000 distinct CDR3 sequences, with around 15% as singletons. These data were likewise used in another study, on T cells in Graves' hyperthyroidism and ophthalmopathy.

Here the sequenced sample was peripheral blood mononuclear cells (PBMCs), taken at new diagnosis, from a patient treated with antithyroid drugs. Source of these receptors: a man aged 40-49 years with Graves disease. Both conserved end residues are part of each CDR3. D genes are given only for firm matches. Rows give clone size only sometimes, using once, few, many, or a class for an expanded clone.

TGTGCCAGCAGCCAAGGAATTTCCCGTACTCAAGAGACCCAGTACTTC,CASSQGISRTQETQYF,many,16,TRBJ2-5,.,TRBV3-1
TGTGCCAGCAGTTTAAGACAGGGTCTAGGCAATCAGCCCCAGCATTTT,CASSLRQGLGNQPQHF,few,16,TRBJ1-5,TRBD1,TRBV12-3/TRBV12-4
TGCAGTGCTGGAAGGCTAGCGACCAAAAACATTCAGTACTTC,CSAGRLATKNIQYF,.,14,TRBJ2-4,.,TRBV20-1
TGTGCCAGCAGGAGGGGATTATTAGGACTCGAGCAGTACTTC,CASRRGLLGLEQYF,many,14,TRBJ2-7,.,TRBV12-3/TRBV12-4
TGCAGTGCCACACCAGGATATCGCAATCAGCCCCAGCATTTT,CSATPGYRNQPQHF,many,14,TRBJ1-5,.,TRBV20-1
TGTGCCAGCAGCTTAGCCCCAGGGACAGGGGGGAACTACGAGCAGTACTTC,CASSLAPGTGGNYEQYF,many,17,TRBJ2-7,TRBD1,TRBV7-2
TGTGCCAGCAGTGGGGGACCGCTCCAAGAGACCCAGTACTTC,CASSGGPLQETQYF,many,14,TRBJ2-5,.,TRBV12-3/TRBV12-4
TGTGCCAGCAGCCCCAGCGGGATCTACGAGCAGTACTTC,CASSPSGIYEQYF,many,13,TRBJ2-7,TRBD2,TRBV3-1
TGTGCCAGTTTTCCGGGACACGCGACCTACGAGCAGTACTTC,CASFPGHATYEQYF,.,14,TRBJ2-7,.,TRBV19
TGTGCCAGCAGCCAAGGGAGGGGGGACACTGAAGCTTTCTTT,CASSQGRGDTEAFF,.,14,TRBJ1-1,.,TRBV7-3
TGTGCCAGCAGTTACTCGAGAACAGGGGGCTGGGGCTACACCTTC,CASSYSRTGGWGYTF,.,15,TRBJ1-2,TRBD1,TRBV6-6
TGTGCCAGCGGAGGAGGGGGGGGCTACTATGGCTACACCTTC,CASGGGGGYYGYTF,.,14,TRBJ1-2,.,TRBV27
TGTGCCAGCAGTTACCGACTAGTCCCCGGGAATGAGCAGTTCTTC,CASSYRLVPGNEQFF,many,15,TRBJ2-1,.,TRBV6-7
TGTGCCAGCAGTTACTCCTCTTACTCCTACGAGCAGTACTTC,CASSYSSYSYEQYF,many,14,TRBJ2-7,.,TRBV28
TGTGCCAGCAGTTTATCAAGTAGCGGGAGCCGGGAGCTGTTTTTT,CASSLSSSGSRELFF,many,15,TRBJ2-2,TRBD2,TRBV28
TGTGCCATCAGTCCGACAGGGCCGAACACCGGGGAGCTGTTTTTT,CAISPTGPNTGELFF,.,15,TRBJ2-2,TRBD1,TRBV10-3
TGTGCCAGCAGCGTGGACAGACCTAGCGGGAGAGTTAATACGCAGTATTTT,CASSVDRPSGRVNTQYF,few,17,TRBJ2-3,TRBD2,TRBV9
TGCAGTGCCCCCTCCGGGACTAGCGGGATTTACACCGGGGAGCTGTTTTTT,CSAPSGTSGIYTGELFF,many,17,TRBJ2-2,TRBD2,TRBV20-1
TGTGCCAGCAGGGCCCCGGAGACCCAGTACTTC,CASRAPETQYF,many,11,TRBJ2-5,.,TRBV2
TGCGCCAGCAGCCCTGGGGCAGACCTATGGAACGAGCAGTACTTC,CASSPGADLWNEQYF,many,15,TRBJ2-7,.,TRBV5-1
TGTGCCAGCAGCTTTTACGGTCCCGGGGACGAGCAGTACTTC,CASSFYGPGDEQYF,many,14,TRBJ2-7,.,TRBV7-2
TGCAGTGCTACGCGGAGCTCCTACAATGAGCAGTTCTTC,CSATRSSYNEQFF,many,13,TRBJ2-1,.,TRBV20-1
TGTGCCAGCAGCGCCTCGGGGGGTGGCTACGAGCAGTACTTC,CASSASGGGYEQYF,few,14,TRBJ2-7,TRBD2,TRBV9
TGTGCCAGCAGTGTTGATATTGGCAATCAGCCCCAGCATTTT,CASSVDIGNQPQHF,many,14,TRBJ1-5,.,TRBV6-1
TGTGCCAGCAGCTTAGGAGGAGAAGCGCGAGAGCAGTACTTC,CASSLGGEAREQYF,many,14,TRBJ2-7,.,TRBV7-9
TGTGCCAGCAGGGATACTACCGGACTAGCGGGAGGTGGGTCCTACAATGAGCAGTTCTTC,CASRDTTGLAGGGSYNEQFF,few,20,TRBJ2-1,TRBD2,TRBV28
TGTGCCAGCAGAGAAGATAAACTAGCGGGGACCTACGAGCAGTACTTC,CASREDKLAGTYEQYF,.,16,TRBJ2-7,TRBD2,TRBV11-3
TGTGCCAGCAGAGAGTCGAGGACTAGACGCACAGATACGCAGTATTTT,CASRESRTRRTDTQYF,few,16,TRBJ2-3,TRBD2,TRBV6-2/TRBV6-3
TGCAGTGCTAGAATTCCGGGACTAGAGGTCCATGAGCAGTTCTTC,CSARIPGLEVHEQFF,.,15,TRBJ2-1,TRBD2,TRBV20-1
TGTGCCAGCACATACTCTATAGCGACGAACACCGGGGAGCTGTTTTTT,CASTYSIATNTGELFF,many,16,TRBJ2-2,.,TRBV2
TGTGCCAGTAGTATAGAAAGAGTCTACACTGAAGCTTTCTTT,CASSIERVYTEAFF,.,14,TRBJ1-1,.,TRBV19
TGCAGTGCTAGAGACCCCGCACAGGCCAATCAGCCCCAGCATTTT,CSARDPAQANQPQHF,many,15,TRBJ1-5,.,TRBV20-1
TGTGCCAGCAGCGTATTACAATACACCGGGGAGCTGTTTTTT,CASSVLQYTGELFF,.,14,TRBJ2-2,.,TRBV9
TGTGCCAGCAGTTTTCAGGGACTCGAGCAGTACTTC,CASSFQGLEQYF,many,12,TRBJ2-7,.,TRBV27
TGCAGTGCTAGAGATCAGACAGGGGGCTCCTACGAGCAGTACTTC,CSARDQTGGSYEQYF,many,15,TRBJ2-7,TRBD1,TRBV20-1
TGTGCCAGCAATTTAGCGGGAGGGTTTGACACCGGGGAGCTGTTTTTT,CASNLAGGFDTGELFF,.,16,TRBJ2-2,TRBD2,TRBV6-2/TRBV6-3
TGTGCCAGCAGATCGGGACAGGGGTATTCACCCCTCCACTTT,CASRSGQGYSPLHF,many,14,TRBJ1-6,TRBD1,TRBV28
TGCAGCGCCCGGGGACTAGCGGGAGTAGGAACCGGGATCGAGCAGTACTTC,CSARGLAGVGTGIEQYF,many,17,TRBJ2-7,TRBD2,TRBV29-1
TGTGCCAGCAGCTTCGGGACTAGCGGGAGGGCGGAGACCCAGTACTTC,CASSFGTSGRAETQYF,many,16,TRBJ2-5,TRBD2,TRBV11-2
TGTGCCAGCAGTGACGGTCAGAGCGGGGTAGATACGCAGTATTTT,CASSDGQSGVDTQYF,.,15,TRBJ2-3,TRBD2,TRBV2
TGTGCCAGCAGGTTCGCGGCGGGACAGAGGGAGCTGTTTTTT,CASRFAAGQRELFF,.,14,TRBJ2-2,.,TRBV12-3/TRBV12-4
TGTGCCAGCAGATCCGGCAGGGGCAATGAAGCTTTCTTT,CASRSGRGNEAFF,.,13,TRBJ1-1,.,TRBV7-9
TGTGCCAGCAGGATTTCCGGGACAGCTAATCAGCCCCAGCATTTT,CASRISGTANQPQHF,few,15,TRBJ1-5,TRBD1,TRBV6-1
TGTGCCAGCAGAAAAACTCCGGGGCCCAGTTATAATTCACCCCTCCACTTT,CASRKTPGPSYNSPLHF,.,17,TRBJ1-6,.,TRBV28
TGTGCCAGCAGCCGCCGTGGCACTGAAGCTTTCTTT,CASSRRGTEAFF,.,12,TRBJ1-1,.,TRBV4-2